The next 10 T cell receptor beta chains were all read from a single sample in a study of memory CD4+ T cells and cytomegalovirus serostatus. The sort gate was single viable CD3+CD4+CD8-CD45RO+ cells for memory CD4+ T cells. This table comes from immunoSEQ multiplex PCR, and its TCRdb copy is limited to in-frame clones, with some not included. The sample has over 75,000 clones, roughly 80% seen once. Sequenced sample: memory CD4+ T cells from blood. These receptors were taken from an adult in good health and CMV-seropositive.

V and J are TRBV19 and TRBJ2-1, with 9 bases lining up with TRBD1. From germline, CDR1 is LNHDA and CDR2 SQIVND (reference sequence). V was clipped by 5 bases and J by 5 bases; unmatched bases: 7. CDR3 length equals 15 residues. The CDR3 protein is CASSSGTGWDNEQFF. The CDR3 bases are TGTGCCAGTAGTTCCGGGACAGGGTGGGACAATGAGCAGTTCTTC. Full variable domain (outside the CDR3, taken from reference TRBV19 and TRBJ2-1): DGGITQSPKYLFRKEGQNVTLSCEQNLNHDAMYWYRQDPGQGLRLIYYSQIVNDFQKGDIAEGYSVSREKKESFPLTVTSAQKNPTAFYLCASSSGTGWDNEQFFGPGTRLTVL.

This clone was recorded a few times. The genes are TRBV7-9 and TRBJ2-3; D is tentatively TRBD1 or TRBD2 (5 bases each). Looked up from germline, CDR1 is SEHNR and CDR2 is FQNEAQ (reference sequence). The CDR3 extends over 17 amino acids. V lost 2 bases to trimming and J lost 1 base, with 16 bases between them. CDR3 residues: CASSLLRDGRRTDTQYF. The CDR3 DNA sequence: TGTGCCAGCAGCTTACTCCGGGACGGTAGACGCACAGATACGCAGTATTTT.

This clone has just one count. This chain links TRBV19 with TRBJ2-3; D is uncertain. The CDR3 is made up of 14 amino acids. Germline CDR1 is LNHDA and CDR2 is SQIVND (reference sequence). Deletions cut 5 bases from V and 4 bases from J, with 13 bases between. The CDR3 DNA sequence: TGTGCCAGTAGTTTGATGGGATTTTCAGATACGCAGTATTTT. Residues: CASSLMGFSDTQYF.

The V call is TRBV19, the J call TRBJ1-5; no firm D call. CDR1 and CDR2 from the germline V gene are LNHDA and SQIVND (reference sequence). The CDR3 is 16 amino acids. Between the trimmed V and J ends, which lost 7 bases and 2 bases, there was a span of 18 bases. For the CDR3, the DNA is TGTGCCAGTATGTCAACAGCGAGAAGAGGCAATCAGCCCCAGCATTTT. Its translation is CASMSTARRGNQPQHF.

The chain joins TRBV11-2 to TRBJ2-7, with D perhaps matching TRBD1 or TRBD2 (5 bases each). CDR1 is SGHAT and CDR2 is FQNNGV in the germline V gene. The CDR3 covers 15 residues. V shed 6 bases and J shed 4 bases, with 19 bases lying between them. CDR3 coding DNA: TGTGCCAGCAGTACACCCGGGGCAGGGAGATACGAGCAGTACTTC. This translates into CASSTPGAGRYEQYF.

This clone has ten or more counts. Other DNA sequences in this specimen translate into the identical CDR3. The chain uses TRBV5-1 and TRBJ2-7; D not resolved. This CDR3 is 11 amino acids long. Germline CDR1 and CDR2: SGHRS and YFSETQ. Trimming stripped 0 bases from V and 4 bases from J, with 2 bases between. CDR3: CASSLGYEQYF. Written as DNA, the CDR3 is TGCGCCAGCAGCTTGGGTTACGAGCAGTACTTC.

This sequence joins TRBV18 and TRBJ2-7; D remains unclear. The germline gives CDR1 KGHSH, CDR2 LQKENI. The CDR3 covers 15 residues. Trimming shortened V by 4 bases and J by 0 bases, and 13 bases separated the two germline ends. This CDR3 reads CASSLDLGSSYEQYF. The CDR3 DNA reads TGTGCCAGCTCACTAGACCTGGGCAGCTCCTACGAGCAGTACTTC.

The chain couples TRBV9 to TRBJ2-7; TRBD1 agrees at 9 bases. The V gene's germline CDR1 is SGDLS and CDR2 YYNGEE. The junction had 19 bases not matched to a gene; V was cut back by 4 bases and J by 2 bases. There are 19 residues in the CDR3. The DNA for the CDR3 is TGTGCCAGCAGCCCCCGCCTCGGGACAGGGCAATGGGGGACCTACGAGCAGTACTTC. Its protein product is CASSPRLGTGQWGTYEQYF.

The chain links TRBV19 to TRBJ2-7, with D possibly TRBD1 on 6 matching bases. This CDR3 has 13 amino acids. Trimming shortened V by 5 bases and J by 3 bases, and 11 bases separated the two germline ends. Germline-derived CDR1 and CDR2 are LNHDA and SQIVND (reference sequence). The CDR3 DNA reads TGTGCCAGTAGTCCACGGACAGTCTACGAGCAGTACTTC. Amino acid sequence: CASSPRTVYEQYF.

The chain has TRBV29-1 and TRBJ2-6; 9 nucleotides align to TRBD1. The length of the CDR3 is 14 residues. The germline CDR1 and CDR2 sequences are SQVTM and ANQGSEA. V lost 4 bases and J lost 4; bases outside the gene matches: 2. The CDR3, as DNA: TGCAGCGTTGGGACAGGGGCCGGGGCCAACGTCCTGACTTTC. Its translation: CSVGTGAGANVLTF. Full variable domain (remainder filled in from reference TRBV29-1 and TRBJ2-6): SAVISQKPSRDICQRGTSLTIQCQVDSQVTMMFWYRQQPGQSLTLIATANQGSEATYESGFVIDKFPISRPNLTFSTLTVSNMSPEDSSIYLCSVGTGAGANVLTFGAGSRLTVL.